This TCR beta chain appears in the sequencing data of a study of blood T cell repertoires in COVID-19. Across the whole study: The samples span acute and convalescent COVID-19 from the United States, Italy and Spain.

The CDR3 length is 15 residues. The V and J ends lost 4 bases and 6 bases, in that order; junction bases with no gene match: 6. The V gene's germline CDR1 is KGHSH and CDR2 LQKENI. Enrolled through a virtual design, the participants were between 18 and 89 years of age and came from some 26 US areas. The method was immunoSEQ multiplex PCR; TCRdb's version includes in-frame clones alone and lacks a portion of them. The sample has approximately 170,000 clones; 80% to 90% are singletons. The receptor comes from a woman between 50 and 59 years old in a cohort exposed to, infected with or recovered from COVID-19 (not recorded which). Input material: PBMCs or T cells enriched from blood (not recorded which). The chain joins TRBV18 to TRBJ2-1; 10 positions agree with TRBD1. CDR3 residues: CASSRTGGTGNEQFF. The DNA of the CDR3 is TGTGCCAGCTCACGGACAGGGGGGACAGGCAATGAGCAGTTCTTC.